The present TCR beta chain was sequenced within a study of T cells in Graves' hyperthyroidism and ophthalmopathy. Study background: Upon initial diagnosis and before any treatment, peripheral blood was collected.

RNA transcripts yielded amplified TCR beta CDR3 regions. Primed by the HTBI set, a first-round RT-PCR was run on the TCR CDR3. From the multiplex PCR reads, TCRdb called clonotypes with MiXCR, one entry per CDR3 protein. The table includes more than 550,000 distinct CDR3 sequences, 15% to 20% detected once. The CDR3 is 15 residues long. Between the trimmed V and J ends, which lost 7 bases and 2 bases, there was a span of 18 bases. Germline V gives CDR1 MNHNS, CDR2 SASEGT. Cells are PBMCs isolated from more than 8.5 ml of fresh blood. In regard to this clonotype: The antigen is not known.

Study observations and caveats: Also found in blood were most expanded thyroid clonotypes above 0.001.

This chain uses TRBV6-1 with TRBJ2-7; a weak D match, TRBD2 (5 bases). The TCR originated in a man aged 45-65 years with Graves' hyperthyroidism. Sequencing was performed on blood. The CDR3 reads CASKRAQLGAYEQYF. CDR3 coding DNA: TGTGCCAGCAAAAGGGCACAGCTCGGGGCCTACGAGCAGTACTTC.